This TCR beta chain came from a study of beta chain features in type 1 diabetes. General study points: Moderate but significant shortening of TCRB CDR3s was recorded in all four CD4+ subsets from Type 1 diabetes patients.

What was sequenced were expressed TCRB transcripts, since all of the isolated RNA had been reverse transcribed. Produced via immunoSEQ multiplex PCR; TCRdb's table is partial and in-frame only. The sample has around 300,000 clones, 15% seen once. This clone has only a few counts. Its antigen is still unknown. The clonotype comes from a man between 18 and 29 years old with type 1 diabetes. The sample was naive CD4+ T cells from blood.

The CDR3 DNA reads TGTGCCAGCAGCAAAGATCGGGAGGAGGTGAACACTGAAGCTTTCTTT. It specifies CASSKDREEVNTEAFF. The rearrangement links TRBV21-1 to TRBJ1-1. TRBV21-1 counts as a pseudogene. The CDR3 length is 16 residues.